A single sample is the source of the 28 T cell receptor beta chains below, sequenced in a study of Ad26.COV2.S vaccination and SARS-CoV-2 variants. Noted treatment: around 19 received Ad26.COV2.S at low or high dose, single or two shots; about 5 received placebo; per-sample allocation not given. Specimens were obtained on day 63 following the first vaccine or placebo injection. The repertoire was sequenced with immunoSEQ multiplex PCR; TCRdb's copy has only in-frame clones and lacks some. The data contain around 500,000 clones, 80% to 90% of them singletons. The specimen comprised peripheral blood, sampled in a trial of Ad26.COV2.S vaccine versus placebo. These receptors came from a person between 18 and 60 years old who received the Ad26.COV2.S COVID-19 vaccine or a placebo.

V gene TRBV10-3 combines with J gene TRBJ2-7; D is undetermined. The V end lost 3 bases, the J end lost 4 bases, and 4 bases lay between the germline ends. CDR3 length: 11 amino acids. Germline lookup yields CDR1 ENHRY and CDR2 SYGVKD. The CDR3 DNA reads TGTGCCATCAGTGATGGGTACGAGCAGTACTTC. This encodes CAISDGYEQYF.

This rearrangement joins TRBV2 to TRBJ2-1; D gene unclear. V shed 4 bases and J shed 6 bases, with 16 bases lying between them. Per germline, CDR1 SNHLY and CDR2 FYNNEI. There are 15 residues in the CDR3. The CDR3 DNA reads as TGTGCCAGCAGTGCCCATGGCGAACAGCGCAATGAGCAGTTCTTC. This translates into CASSAHGEQRNEQFF.

The chain is built from TRBV27 and TRBJ1-2; the D is unclear. The CDR3 is 15 amino acids. Trimming left V 0 bases short and J 1 base short, with 9 bases between. Germline lookup yields CDR1 MNHEY and CDR2 SMNVEV (reference sequence). CDR3 protein: CASSLSLHLNYGYTF. DNA of the CDR3: TGTGCCAGCAGTTTATCCTTACATCTTAACTATGGCTACACCTTC.

This chain connects TRBV7-8 to TRBJ2-3, with 7 nucleotides matching TRBD2. This CDR3 contains 17 residues. V shed 0 bases and J 4 bases; nucleotides not matched to a gene: 10. From germline, CDR1 is SGHVS and CDR2 FQNEAQ. CDR3 region: CASSLAPSGNEADTQYF. In nucleotides, the CDR3 is TGTGCCAGCAGCTTAGCGCCCAGCGGGAACGAGGCAGATACGCAGTATTTT.

This clone appeared a single time. This chain connects TRBV9 to TRBJ2-3; D not resolved. Trimming removed 3 bases at V and 1 base at J, with 15 bases between. The CDR3 is 16 amino acids. Germline loops: CDR1 SGDLS, CDR2 YYNGEE. CDR3: CASSDSHGWGTDTQYF. The CDR3 DNA reads TGTGCCAGCAGCGACAGTCATGGGTGGGGCACAGATACGCAGTATTTT.

The chain employs TRBV6-2 or TRBV6-3 and TRBJ1-2, with D tentatively TRBD1 (5 bases). CDR3 length equals 16 residues. Germline CDR1 MNHEY, CDR2 SVGEGT. Deletions cut 6 bases from V and 2 bases from J, with 19 bases between. In DNA form, the CDR3 reads TGTGCCAGCAGCTCGATCCGCGACAGAAAGAACTATGGCTACACCTTC. Translated: CASSSIRDRKNYGYTF.

The chain recombines TRBV6-5 with TRBJ1-2; TRBD1 agrees at 9 bases. The germline gives CDR1 MNHEY, CDR2 SVGAGI. This CDR3 contains 13 residues. Losses at the gene ends were 5 bases for V and 5 bases for J; bases not matched to a gene: 3. In DNA form, the CDR3 reads TGTGCCAGCAGTCGGGGACAGGGTTATGGCTACACCTTC. It translates to CASSRGQGYGYTF.

In its sample, this clone was seen a few times. This chain joins TRBV28 and TRBJ2-6; D may correspond to TRBD1 or TRBD2 (6 bases each). This CDR3 has 17 residues. Deletions cut 6 bases from V and 2 bases from J, with 17 bases between. CDR1 MDHEN and CDR2 SYDVKM come from the germline V gene. CDR3 residues: CASSSPPGGPGANVLTF. In nucleotides, the CDR3 is TGTGCCAGCAGCTCCCCCCCCGGGGGCCCTGGGGCCAACGTCCTGACTTTC.

This clone was seen once. J is TRBJ2-3 and V is TRBV19; D not certain. The ends were cut back, 5 bases at V and 4 bases at J, with 10 bases in the middle. The CDR3 is made up of 13 amino acids. Germline lookup yields CDR1 LNHDA and CDR2 SQIVND (reference sequence). The CDR3 nucleotides are TGTGCCAGTAGTGCCCGGCTAGCAGATACGCAGTATTTT. It translates to CASSARLADTQYF.

The chain joins TRBV11-1 to TRBJ1-2, with TRBD1 matching 7 bases. V dropped 5 bases and J dropped 7; count of bases not matched to a gene: 10. The CDR3 runs to 14 residues. Germline assignment: CDR1 SGHAT and CDR2 FQDESV (reference sequence). In DNA, the CDR3 is TGTGCCAGCAGCGTCCAGGGGGGGATGATTGGCTACACCTTC. Its protein product is CASSVQGGMIGYTF.

V usage is TRBV21-1 and J usage is TRBJ1-1. TRBV21-1 is a documented pseudogene. This CDR3 has 16 residues. In DNA form, the CDR3 reads TGTGCCAGCAGCAAAGTCCTGTGGAGAAACGTGGCTGAAGCTTTCTTT. This gives the protein CASSKVLWRNVAEAFF.

The chain employs TRBV21-1 and TRBJ2-5; the tabulated D call, TRBD2, remains unverified against the DNA. TRBV21-1 is termed a pseudogene. The CDR3 sequence is 19 residues long. The CDR3 loop is CASTRDPPGDEGDRETQYF. The CDR3, as DNA: TGTGCCAGCACCCGGGACCCCCCGGGAGACGAGGGAGATAGGGAGACCCAGTACTTC.

V gene TRBV4-3 combines with J gene TRBJ2-3; TRBD1 agrees at 7 bases. V lost 4 bases to trimming and J lost 4 bases; unmatched junction nucleotides: 5. The CDR3 runs to 14 residues. Looked up from germline, CDR1 is LGHNA and CDR2 is YSLEER. CDR3: CASSRYRGADTQYF. CDR3 DNA sequence: TGCGCCAGCAGCCGTTACAGGGGCGCAGATACGCAGTATTTT.

This clone showed up just a few times. V and J are TRBV7-9 and TRBJ2-7; D is unclear. The CDR3 totals 13 residues. CDR1 is SEHNR and CDR2 is FQNEAQ in the germline V gene (reference sequence). The V and J ends lost 1 base and 3 bases respectively, with 7 bases between them. The CDR3 loop reads CASSLGANYEQYF. The CDR3 DNA sequence: TGTGCCAGCAGCTTAGGGGCCAACTACGAGCAGTACTTC. The whole variable domain, remainder taken from reference TRBV7-9 and TRBJ2-7, is DTGVSQNPRHKITKRGQNVTFRCDPISEHNRLYWYRQTLGQGPEFLTYFQNEAQLEKSRLLSDRFSAERPKGSFSTLEIQRTEQGDSAMYLCASSLGANYEQYFGPGTRLTVT.

This clone has a single count. The chain carries TRBV28 and TRBJ1-2; 8 bases match TRBD1. Germline V gene data show CDR1 as MDHEN and CDR2 as SYDVKM. The CDR3 runs 17 residues. Germline trimming cut 1 base from V and 7 bases from J; bases unmatched to any gene: 14. CDR3 protein: CASSLSGQGLATFGYTF. Here the CDR3 DNA reads TGTGCCAGCAGTTTATCTGGACAGGGCCTGGCCACGTTTGGCTACACCTTC.

The gene calls are TRBV6-2 or TRBV6-3 and TRBJ2-3; perhaps TRBD2 as D (5 bases). The V gene's germline CDR1 is MNHEY and CDR2 SVGEGT. This CDR3 region has 13 residues. The V and J ends lost 6 bases and 2 bases respectively, with 9 bases between them. The CDR3 protein is CASSRRITDTQYF. DNA for the CDR3: TGTGCCAGCAGCCGGAGGATCACAGATACGCAGTATTTT.

V usage is TRBV18 and J usage is TRBJ1-1, with TRBD1 as a possible D gene (6 bases). This CDR3 has 15 amino acids. Germline values: CDR1 KGHSH, CDR2 LQKENI. V was trimmed by 3 bases and J by 1 base, leaving 12 bases between them. This CDR3 reads CASSPPGGANTEAFF. The CDR3 nucleotides are TGTGCCAGCTCACCCCCTGGGGGGGCGAACACTGAAGCTTTCTTT.

The J gene is TRBJ2-7, the V gene TRBV27, with D possibly being TRBD2 (6 bases). From germline, CDR1 is MNHEY and CDR2 SMNVEV (reference sequence). This CDR3 region has 11 residues. V lost 5 bases to trimming and J lost 7 bases, with 9 bases between them. The CDR3 nucleotides are TGTGCCAGCAGTCGGGGGAATGAGCAGTACTTC. Its protein is CASSRGNEQYF.

This rearrangement joins TRBV6-5 to TRBJ1-1, with no clear D. CDR3 length: 16 amino acids. The V end was cut by 0 bases, the J end by 0 bases, with 11 bases between. Germline CDR1 is MNHEY and CDR2 is SVGAGI. This CDR3 is CASSYSILQMNTEAFF. CDR3 DNA sequence: TGTGCCAGCAGTTACTCGATTTTACAGATGAACACTGAAGCTTTCTTT.

The chain employs TRBV7-8 and TRBJ1-2; 7 nucleotides line up with TRBD1. J gave up 8 bases and V 6 bases, and 12 bases lay outside the gene matches. The CDR3 runs 14 residues. CDR1 and CDR2 from the germline V gene are SGHVS and FQNEAQ. CDR3 in amino acids: CASRKPTGNWGYTF. The CDR3 region has the DNA TGTGCCAGCAGGAAACCGACAGGGAACTGGGGCTACACCTTC.

The chain is built from TRBV27 and TRBJ2-5, with a possible D match to TRBD1 (5 bases). This CDR3 contains 16 residues. The germline V gene has CDR1 MNHEY and CDR2 SMNVEV (reference sequence). V was cut by 0 bases and J by 5 bases, with 16 bases left in between. The CDR3 nucleotides are TGTGCCAGCAGTTTATCCGGTCAGGGCCTCGGGGAGACCCAGTACTTC. Translation: CASSLSGQGLGETQYF.

This clone was seen only once. V is TRBV28 and J is TRBJ1-2; D unclear. Germline V gene sequence: CDR1 MDHEN, CDR2 SYDVKM. Trimming left V 1 base short and J 1 base short, with 7 bases between. The length of the CDR3 is 14 residues. The DNA for the CDR3 is TGTGCCAGCAGTTTATCGGGCCTTAACTATGGCTACACCTTC. Protein sequence: CASSLSGLNYGYTF.

The genes are TRBV4-1 and TRBJ1-2, with 8 nucleotides matching TRBD1. This CDR3 spans 17 amino acids. Germline CDR1 MGHRA, CDR2 YSYEKL. Trimming cost V 0 bases and J 4 bases; bases outside gene matches: 10. CDR3 residues: CASSQDRGQGRPYGYTF. CDR3 DNA: TGCGCCAGCAGCCAAGATCGAGGACAGGGACGGCCCTATGGCTACACCTTC.

This chain uses TRBV9 with TRBJ2-1; 12 bases match TRBD2. The germline CDR1 and CDR2 sequences are SGDLS and YYNGEE. The CDR3 consists of 18 residues. The trim removed 4 bases at V and 0 bases at J, leaving 8 bases unmatched. In DNA, the CDR3 is TGTGCCAGCAGCCTACTAGCGGGGGGTAAGAGCTCCTACAATGAGCAGTTCTTC. This sequence encodes CASSLLAGGKSSYNEQFF. Complete variable domain (other parts from reference TRBV9 and TRBJ2-1): DSGVTQTPKHLITATGQRVTLRCSPRSGDLSVYWYQQSLDQGLQFLIQYYNGEERAKGNILERFSAQQFPDLHSELNLSSLELGDSALYFCASSLLAGGKSSYNEQFFGPGTRLTVL.

The genes are TRBV11-3 and TRBJ2-2, with 9 bases aligning to TRBD1. The CDR3 spans 15 residues. Germline CDR1 SGHNT, CDR2 YENEEA. The ends lost 3 bases at V and 3 bases at J; junction bases unmatched: 2. CDR3 coding DNA: TGTGCCAGCAGCTTGGGACAGGGCCACACCGGGGAGCTGTTTTTT. Protein product: CASSLGQGHTGELFF.

The chain has TRBV10-3 and TRBJ2-3; tentatively, D is TRBD1 (5 bases). V shed 8 bases and J shed 0 bases, with 15 bases lying between them. Germline values: CDR1 ENHRY, CDR2 SYGVKD. The CDR3 totals 15 residues. DNA for the CDR3: TGTGCCATCCGAACAGGAATATCTAGCACAGATACGCAGTATTTT. Residues: CAIRTGISSTDTQYF.

The chain is built from TRBV15 and TRBJ1-6; D remains unclear. The germline V gene has CDR1 LNHNV and CDR2 YYDKDF (reference sequence). CDR3 length: 16 residues. Trimming took off 5 bases at V and 0 bases at J, with 11 bases between the two ends. The CDR3 sequence: CATSARRSSYNSPLHF. The CDR3 region has the DNA TGTGCCACCAGCGCCCGACGGAGCTCCTATAATTCACCCCTCCACTTT.

The genes are TRBV27 and TRBJ2-3; unclear D gene. CDR3 size: 15 residues. The V and J ends lost 3 bases and 1 base respectively, with 11 bases between them. Germline V gene data show CDR1 as MNHEY and CDR2 as SMNVEV (reference sequence). The CDR3 is CASSFGYLGTDTQYF. DNA for the CDR3: TGTGCCAGCAGTTTCGGTTACCTGGGCACAGATACGCAGTATTTT.